The sample holds many counts of the clone carrying this T cell receptor beta chain. The antigen is undetermined. This sample was included in a study of blood T cells in healthy people across ages. Whole-study findings and limits: Whereas aged donors had fewer naive CD4+ cells, long-lived donors had more of them and higher diversity.

The people who gave samples were healthy Caucasians from Russia, aged about 6 to 95. With a J-beta primer mix and a sample-barcoded 5' primer, a second PCR ran 7 to 11 cycles. Any given sample supplied a minimum of 2.5 million CDR3-containing paired-end reads. One entry per CDR3 protein, called by TCRdb with MiXCR from the 5' RACE reads. The sample has hundreds of thousands of distinct CDR3 sequences, approximately 21% seen once. The germline gives CDR1 SGHRS, CDR2 YFSETQ. The V end lost 3 bases, the J end lost 1 base, and 13 bases lay between the germline ends. This CDR3 comprises 15 residues. The sequenced sample was blood. This receptor was taken from a man aged 65-85 years in good health. V and J are TRBV5-1 and TRBJ2-5, with D tentatively TRBD1 or TRBD2 (5 bases each). This CDR3 is CASSSGNGAQETQYF. The CDR3, as DNA: TGCGCCAGCAGCTCCGGGAATGGGGCCCAAGAGACCCAGTACTTC.